These T cell receptor beta chains were read from a single sample in a study of control samples from healthy donors and cancer patients. TCRdb keeps only in-frame clones here, not all; method: immunoSEQ multiplex PCR. Of some 79,000 clones detected, approximately 93% appear once; the ten largest clones hold around 1.3%. The sequencing sample was made of PBMCs. The receptors originated from a woman in her thirties or forties with lung cancer. Each CDR3 is given with its conserved first and last residue. D genes are given only for firm matches. Clone sizes are given selectively: once, few, many, or a class where the clone is expanded.

J gene: TRBJ2-2
V gene: TRBV2
D gene: TRBD2
clone size: -
CDR3 DNA: TGTGCCAGCAGTGATGGCGGGGGGGCCGGGGAGCTGTTTTTT
CDR3 protein: CASSDGGGAGELFF

J gene: TRBJ2-1
V gene: TRBV5-1
D gene: TRBD1
clone size: -
CDR3 DNA: TGCGCCAGCAGATTTACGGGACAGTATAATGAGCAGTTCTTC
CDR3 protein: CASRFTGQYNEQFF

J gene: TRBJ2-7
V gene: TRBV12-3/TRBV12-4
D gene: -
clone size: -
CDR3 DNA: TGTGCCAGCAGTCCTCTCGCAGACGAGCAGTACTTC
CDR3 protein: CASSPLADEQYF

J gene: TRBJ1-6
V gene: TRBV6-5
D gene: TRBD1
clone size: -
CDR3 DNA: TGTGCCAGCAGCCCCAGGGGGCCAGGGAATTCACCCCTCCACTTT
CDR3 protein: CASSPRGPGNSPLHF

J gene: TRBJ1-5
V gene: TRBV28
D gene: TRBD1
clone size: -
CDR3 DNA: TGTGCCAGCACCTTGGGACAGTTCAATCAGCCCCAGCATTTT
CDR3 protein: CASTLGQFNQPQHF

J gene: TRBJ2-7
V gene: TRBV15
D gene: -
clone size: -
CDR3 DNA: TGTGCCACCAGCAGAGGACACACCTCCTACGAGCAGTACTTC
CDR3 protein: CATSRGHTSYEQYF

J gene: TRBJ1-5
V gene: TRBV5-1
D gene: -
clone size: -
CDR3 DNA: TGCGCCAGCAGCCCGGATAATAGCAATCAGCCCCAGCATTTT
CDR3 protein: CASSPDNSNQPQHF

J gene: TRBJ2-5
V gene: TRBV30
D gene: TRBD1
clone size: once
CDR3 DNA: TGTGCCTGGAGTGGACAGGGTCGGGAGACCCAGTACTTC
CDR3 protein: CAWSGQGRETQYF

J gene: TRBJ2-7
V gene: TRBV12-3/TRBV12-4
D gene: -
clone size: -
CDR3 DNA: TGTGCCAGCAGTACTACGACAGTTTACGAGCAGTACTTC
CDR3 protein: CASSTTTVYEQYF

J gene: TRBJ1-4
V gene: TRBV3-1/TRBV3-2
D gene: TRBD1
clone size: -
CDR3 DNA: TGTGCCAGCAGCCCATTGACAGGGGGAAATGAAAAACTGTTTTTT
CDR3 protein: CASSPLTGGNEKLFF

J gene: TRBJ2-5
V gene: TRBV5-1
D gene: -
clone size: -
CDR3 DNA: TGCGCCAGCAGCTTGGCCTTTAGACAGCCTGCTTCCAGCGCCCAAGAGACCCAGTACTTC
CDR3 protein: CASSLAFRQPASSAQETQYF

J gene: TRBJ1-2
V gene: TRBV4-1
D gene: -
clone size: -
CDR3 DNA: TGCGCCAGCAGCCAAGTGGGTCAGGGGTTGGATGGCTACACCTTC
CDR3 protein: CASSQVGQGLDGYTF

J gene: TRBJ2-3
V gene: TRBV27
D gene: -
clone size: -
CDR3 DNA: TGTGCCAGCAGTTTATGGCAGGGAGTTTCAGATACGCAGTATTTT
CDR3 protein: CASSLWQGVSDTQYF

J gene: TRBJ1-1
V gene: TRBV11-2
D gene: -
clone size: -
CDR3 DNA: TGTGCCAGCAGTCCCCGGGCAGGGGCTAACACTGAAGCTTTCTTT
CDR3 protein: CASSPRAGANTEAFF

J gene: TRBJ1-5
V gene: TRBV2
D gene: -
clone size: -
CDR3 DNA: TGTGCCAGCAGTGAATTTCGGAATAGCAATCAGCCCCAGCATTTT
CDR3 protein: CASSEFRNSNQPQHF

J gene: TRBJ2-3
V gene: TRBV5-1
D gene: TRBD1
clone size: -
CDR3 DNA: TGCGCCAGCAGCTCAGACAGGGGAGGCTACACAGATACGCAGTATTTT
CDR3 protein: CASSSDRGGYTDTQYF

J gene: TRBJ1-1
V gene: TRBV27
D gene: -
clone size: -
CDR3 DNA: TGTGCCAGCAGTTCGATACCCCCAGGTACTGAAGCTTTCTTT
CDR3 protein: CASSSIPPGTEAFF

J gene: TRBJ1-2
V gene: TRBV7-2
D gene: -
clone size: few
CDR3 DNA: TGTGCCAGCACCCAGAGGTTTTCGGGTGCTAACTATGGCTACACCTTC
CDR3 protein: CASTQRFSGANYGYTF

J gene: TRBJ1-1
V gene: TRBV7-2
D gene: -
clone size: -
CDR3 DNA: TGTGCCAGCAGCTTATCCGGGGGAAACACTGAAGCTTTCTTT
CDR3 protein: CASSLSGGNTEAFF

J gene: TRBJ1-1
V gene: TRBV2
D gene: -
clone size: -
CDR3 DNA: TGTGCCAGCAGTAGGGGTCCCCTTGAAGCTTTCTTT
CDR3 protein: CASSRGPLEAFF

J gene: TRBJ1-2
V gene: TRBV24-1
D gene: -
clone size: -
CDR3 DNA: TGTGCCACCCCCACCGGACTTGATGGCTACACCTTC
CDR3 protein: CATPTGLDGYTF

J gene: TRBJ1-2
V gene: TRBV19
D gene: -
clone size: -
CDR3 DNA: TGTGCCCACAAGCGGGGTAGGGGCTACACCTTC
CDR3 protein: CAHKRGRGYTF

J gene: TRBJ2-7
V gene: TRBV9
D gene: -
clone size: -
CDR3 DNA: TGTGCCAGCAGCGTAGCTGGGGACAATTACGAGCAGTACTTC
CDR3 protein: CASSVAGDNYEQYF

J gene: TRBJ1-2
V gene: TRBV12-5
D gene: -
clone size: -
CDR3 DNA: TGTGCTAGTGGTTTGGGGAACTCGGACGGAAGCTATGGCTACACCTTC
CDR3 protein: CASGLGNSDGSYGYTF

J gene: TRBJ2-7
V gene: TRBV19
D gene: -
clone size: -
CDR3 DNA: TGTGCCAGTAGTATAGCCGGGCAAGACTACGAGCAGTACTTC
CDR3 protein: CASSIAGQDYEQYF

J gene: TRBJ1-1
V gene: TRBV9
D gene: TRBD1
clone size: -
CDR3 DNA: TGTGCCAGCAGCGTAGCTCAGGGGGCGGTCACTGAAGCTTTCTTT
CDR3 protein: CASSVAQGAVTEAFF

J gene: TRBJ2-7
V gene: TRBV19
D gene: TRBD1
clone size: -
CDR3 DNA: TGTGCCAGTAGTAAAGGACCGGGACAGGGAGTGGAGCAGTACTTC
CDR3 protein: CASSKGPGQGVEQYF

J gene: TRBJ1-2
V gene: TRBV15
D gene: -
clone size: -
CDR3 DNA: TGTGCCACCAGCAGAGATGTATCGAGCTACACCTTC
CDR3 protein: CATSRDVSSYTF

J gene: TRBJ2-7
V gene: TRBV7-9
D gene: -
clone size: once
CDR3 DNA: TGTGCCAGCAGCCCCCAATACGAGCAGTACTTC
CDR3 protein: CASSPQYEQYF

J gene: TRBJ1-6
V gene: TRBV6-6
D gene: -
clone size: -
CDR3 DNA: TGTGCCAGCAGTTCGGGAGGGTCCGCCAATTCACCCCTCCACTTT
CDR3 protein: CASSSGGSANSPLHF

J gene: TRBJ2-5
V gene: TRBV12-3/TRBV12-4
D gene: -
clone size: -
CDR3 DNA: TGTGCCAGCAGTTTTGCGCGCCAAGAGACCCAGTACTTC
CDR3 protein: CASSFARQETQYF

J gene: TRBJ1-2
V gene: TRBV6-1
D gene: -
clone size: -
CDR3 DNA: TGTGCCAGCAGTGAAGTGGACGGTCCGTTGGGCTACACCTTC
CDR3 protein: CASSEVDGPLGYTF

J gene: TRBJ1-1
V gene: TRBV18
D gene: -
clone size: -
CDR3 DNA: TGTGCCGGGGAGGGGCGCGGAACTGAAGCTTTCTTT
CDR3 protein: CAGEGRGTEAFF

J gene: TRBJ2-1
V gene: TRBV7-9
D gene: -
clone size: -
CDR3 DNA: TGTGCCAGCACCACTAGGTCGGGGGCGCCCGGAGAGCAGTTCTTC
CDR3 protein: CASTTRSGAPGEQFF

J gene: TRBJ2-7
V gene: TRBV3-1/TRBV3-2
D gene: -
clone size: once
CDR3 DNA: TGTGCCAGCAGCCAAGATCAGGAAGAGCAGTACTTC
CDR3 protein: CASSQDQEEQYF

J gene: TRBJ1-1
V gene: TRBV19
D gene: -
clone size: -
CDR3 DNA: TGTGCCAGTAGTAGGGGGGGTGAAGCTTTCTTT
CDR3 protein: CASSRGGEAFF

J gene: TRBJ1-2
V gene: TRBV5-1
D gene: TRBD1
clone size: once
CDR3 DNA: TGCGCCAGCAGCCCCGGGACAGGGGGCTTGTATGGCTACACCTTC
CDR3 protein: CASSPGTGGLYGYTF

J gene: TRBJ2-6
V gene: TRBV25-1
D gene: -
clone size: -
CDR3 DNA: TGTGCCAGCAGGGACCCGGGACGGACTTTCCTGGGGGCCAACGTCCTGACTTTC
CDR3 protein: CASRDPGRTFLGANVLTF

J gene: TRBJ2-7
V gene: TRBV11-3
D gene: TRBD2
clone size: -
CDR3 DNA: TGTGCCAGCAGCTCCCCCCGGGACTATAAGGGCCACGAGCAGTACTTC
CDR3 protein: CASSSPRDYKGHEQYF

J gene: TRBJ2-3
V gene: TRBV24-1
D gene: -
clone size: once
CDR3 DNA: TGTGCCACCAGTACCCCCGCTAGCACAGATACGCAGTATTTT
CDR3 protein: CATSTPASTDTQYF

J gene: TRBJ1-6
V gene: TRBV3-1/TRBV3-2
D gene: -
clone size: -
CDR3 DNA: TGTGCCAGCAGCCAGTCCGTCTTCTATAATTCACCCCTCCACTTT
CDR3 protein: CASSQSVFYNSPLHF

J gene: TRBJ2-2
V gene: TRBV11-2
D gene: TRBD1
clone size: -
CDR3 DNA: TGTGCCAGCAGCTTGTCCCACAACAGGGGGACCGGGGAGCTGTTTTTT
CDR3 protein: CASSLSHNRGTGELFF

J gene: TRBJ1-5
V gene: TRBV7-2
D gene: -
clone size: -
CDR3 DNA: TGTGCCAGCAGCTTAGGCCAGCCTAGCAATCAGCCCCAGCATTTT
CDR3 protein: CASSLGQPSNQPQHF

J gene: TRBJ1-3
V gene: TRBV5-5
D gene: -
clone size: -
CDR3 DNA: TGTGCCAGCACCTTAGGGTCCCTTGGAAACACCATATATTTT
CDR3 protein: CASTLGSLGNTIYF

J gene: TRBJ1-2
V gene: TRBV19
D gene: -
clone size: -
CDR3 DNA: TGTGCCAGTAGTATAGTCGAGACCGGTCTCTACGGCTACACCTTC
CDR3 protein: CASSIVETGLYGYTF

J gene: TRBJ1-2
V gene: TRBV6-5
D gene: -
clone size: -
CDR3 DNA: TGTGCCACCGGTAATTCGAATCTATATGGCTACACCTTC
CDR3 protein: CATGNSNLYGYTF

J gene: TRBJ1-1
V gene: TRBV30
D gene: -
clone size: once
CDR3 DNA: TGTGCCTGGATTCGTCCAAACACTGAAGCTTTCTTT
CDR3 protein: CAWIRPNTEAFF

J gene: TRBJ1-2
V gene: TRBV4-1
D gene: -
clone size: -
CDR3 DNA: TGCGCCAGCAGCCAAGTCATATACAGGGAGAACTATGGCTACACCTTC
CDR3 protein: CASSQVIYRENYGYTF

J gene: TRBJ1-5
V gene: TRBV10-3
D gene: TRBD1
clone size: -
CDR3 DNA: TGTGCCACAACCCCGGGACAGGGTAATCAGCCCCAGCATTTT
CDR3 protein: CATTPGQGNQPQHF

J gene: TRBJ1-4
V gene: TRBV6-1
D gene: -
clone size: few
CDR3 DNA: TGTGCCAGCAGTGAAGGGGGGAAAGGTGAAAAACTGTTTTTT
CDR3 protein: CASSEGGKGEKLFF

J gene: TRBJ1-5
V gene: TRBV19
D gene: -
clone size: -
CDR3 DNA: TGTGCCAGTAGTATGGGCCAGTGGGACCAGCCCCAGCATTTT
CDR3 protein: CASSMGQWDQPQHF

J gene: TRBJ1-2
V gene: TRBV7-8
D gene: -
clone size: -
CDR3 DNA: TGTGCCAGCAGCTCGACACCCGGAGGCTCCATCTATGGCTACACCTTC
CDR3 protein: CASSSTPGGSIYGYTF

J gene: TRBJ2-2
V gene: TRBV2
D gene: TRBD2
clone size: -
CDR3 DNA: TGTGCCAGCAGTGCAGTAGCGGGGGGGACCGGGGAGCTGTTTTTT
CDR3 protein: CASSAVAGGTGELFF

J gene: TRBJ2-4
V gene: TRBV2
D gene: -
clone size: -
CDR3 DNA: TGTGCCAGCAGCGCGGGGACAGAAATTATCTTC
CDR3 protein: CASSAGTEIIF

J gene: TRBJ2-6
V gene: TRBV3-1/TRBV3-2
D gene: TRBD1
clone size: -
CDR3 DNA: TGTGCCAGCAGCCAAGCTGGCAGGGGGCCTGGGGCCAACGTCCTGACTTTC
CDR3 protein: CASSQAGRGPGANVLTF

J gene: TRBJ1-5
V gene: TRBV3-1/TRBV3-2
D gene: TRBD1
clone size: -
CDR3 DNA: TGTGCCAGCAGCCAAGAGACAGGGTTCAATCAGCCCCAGCATTTT
CDR3 protein: CASSQETGFNQPQHF